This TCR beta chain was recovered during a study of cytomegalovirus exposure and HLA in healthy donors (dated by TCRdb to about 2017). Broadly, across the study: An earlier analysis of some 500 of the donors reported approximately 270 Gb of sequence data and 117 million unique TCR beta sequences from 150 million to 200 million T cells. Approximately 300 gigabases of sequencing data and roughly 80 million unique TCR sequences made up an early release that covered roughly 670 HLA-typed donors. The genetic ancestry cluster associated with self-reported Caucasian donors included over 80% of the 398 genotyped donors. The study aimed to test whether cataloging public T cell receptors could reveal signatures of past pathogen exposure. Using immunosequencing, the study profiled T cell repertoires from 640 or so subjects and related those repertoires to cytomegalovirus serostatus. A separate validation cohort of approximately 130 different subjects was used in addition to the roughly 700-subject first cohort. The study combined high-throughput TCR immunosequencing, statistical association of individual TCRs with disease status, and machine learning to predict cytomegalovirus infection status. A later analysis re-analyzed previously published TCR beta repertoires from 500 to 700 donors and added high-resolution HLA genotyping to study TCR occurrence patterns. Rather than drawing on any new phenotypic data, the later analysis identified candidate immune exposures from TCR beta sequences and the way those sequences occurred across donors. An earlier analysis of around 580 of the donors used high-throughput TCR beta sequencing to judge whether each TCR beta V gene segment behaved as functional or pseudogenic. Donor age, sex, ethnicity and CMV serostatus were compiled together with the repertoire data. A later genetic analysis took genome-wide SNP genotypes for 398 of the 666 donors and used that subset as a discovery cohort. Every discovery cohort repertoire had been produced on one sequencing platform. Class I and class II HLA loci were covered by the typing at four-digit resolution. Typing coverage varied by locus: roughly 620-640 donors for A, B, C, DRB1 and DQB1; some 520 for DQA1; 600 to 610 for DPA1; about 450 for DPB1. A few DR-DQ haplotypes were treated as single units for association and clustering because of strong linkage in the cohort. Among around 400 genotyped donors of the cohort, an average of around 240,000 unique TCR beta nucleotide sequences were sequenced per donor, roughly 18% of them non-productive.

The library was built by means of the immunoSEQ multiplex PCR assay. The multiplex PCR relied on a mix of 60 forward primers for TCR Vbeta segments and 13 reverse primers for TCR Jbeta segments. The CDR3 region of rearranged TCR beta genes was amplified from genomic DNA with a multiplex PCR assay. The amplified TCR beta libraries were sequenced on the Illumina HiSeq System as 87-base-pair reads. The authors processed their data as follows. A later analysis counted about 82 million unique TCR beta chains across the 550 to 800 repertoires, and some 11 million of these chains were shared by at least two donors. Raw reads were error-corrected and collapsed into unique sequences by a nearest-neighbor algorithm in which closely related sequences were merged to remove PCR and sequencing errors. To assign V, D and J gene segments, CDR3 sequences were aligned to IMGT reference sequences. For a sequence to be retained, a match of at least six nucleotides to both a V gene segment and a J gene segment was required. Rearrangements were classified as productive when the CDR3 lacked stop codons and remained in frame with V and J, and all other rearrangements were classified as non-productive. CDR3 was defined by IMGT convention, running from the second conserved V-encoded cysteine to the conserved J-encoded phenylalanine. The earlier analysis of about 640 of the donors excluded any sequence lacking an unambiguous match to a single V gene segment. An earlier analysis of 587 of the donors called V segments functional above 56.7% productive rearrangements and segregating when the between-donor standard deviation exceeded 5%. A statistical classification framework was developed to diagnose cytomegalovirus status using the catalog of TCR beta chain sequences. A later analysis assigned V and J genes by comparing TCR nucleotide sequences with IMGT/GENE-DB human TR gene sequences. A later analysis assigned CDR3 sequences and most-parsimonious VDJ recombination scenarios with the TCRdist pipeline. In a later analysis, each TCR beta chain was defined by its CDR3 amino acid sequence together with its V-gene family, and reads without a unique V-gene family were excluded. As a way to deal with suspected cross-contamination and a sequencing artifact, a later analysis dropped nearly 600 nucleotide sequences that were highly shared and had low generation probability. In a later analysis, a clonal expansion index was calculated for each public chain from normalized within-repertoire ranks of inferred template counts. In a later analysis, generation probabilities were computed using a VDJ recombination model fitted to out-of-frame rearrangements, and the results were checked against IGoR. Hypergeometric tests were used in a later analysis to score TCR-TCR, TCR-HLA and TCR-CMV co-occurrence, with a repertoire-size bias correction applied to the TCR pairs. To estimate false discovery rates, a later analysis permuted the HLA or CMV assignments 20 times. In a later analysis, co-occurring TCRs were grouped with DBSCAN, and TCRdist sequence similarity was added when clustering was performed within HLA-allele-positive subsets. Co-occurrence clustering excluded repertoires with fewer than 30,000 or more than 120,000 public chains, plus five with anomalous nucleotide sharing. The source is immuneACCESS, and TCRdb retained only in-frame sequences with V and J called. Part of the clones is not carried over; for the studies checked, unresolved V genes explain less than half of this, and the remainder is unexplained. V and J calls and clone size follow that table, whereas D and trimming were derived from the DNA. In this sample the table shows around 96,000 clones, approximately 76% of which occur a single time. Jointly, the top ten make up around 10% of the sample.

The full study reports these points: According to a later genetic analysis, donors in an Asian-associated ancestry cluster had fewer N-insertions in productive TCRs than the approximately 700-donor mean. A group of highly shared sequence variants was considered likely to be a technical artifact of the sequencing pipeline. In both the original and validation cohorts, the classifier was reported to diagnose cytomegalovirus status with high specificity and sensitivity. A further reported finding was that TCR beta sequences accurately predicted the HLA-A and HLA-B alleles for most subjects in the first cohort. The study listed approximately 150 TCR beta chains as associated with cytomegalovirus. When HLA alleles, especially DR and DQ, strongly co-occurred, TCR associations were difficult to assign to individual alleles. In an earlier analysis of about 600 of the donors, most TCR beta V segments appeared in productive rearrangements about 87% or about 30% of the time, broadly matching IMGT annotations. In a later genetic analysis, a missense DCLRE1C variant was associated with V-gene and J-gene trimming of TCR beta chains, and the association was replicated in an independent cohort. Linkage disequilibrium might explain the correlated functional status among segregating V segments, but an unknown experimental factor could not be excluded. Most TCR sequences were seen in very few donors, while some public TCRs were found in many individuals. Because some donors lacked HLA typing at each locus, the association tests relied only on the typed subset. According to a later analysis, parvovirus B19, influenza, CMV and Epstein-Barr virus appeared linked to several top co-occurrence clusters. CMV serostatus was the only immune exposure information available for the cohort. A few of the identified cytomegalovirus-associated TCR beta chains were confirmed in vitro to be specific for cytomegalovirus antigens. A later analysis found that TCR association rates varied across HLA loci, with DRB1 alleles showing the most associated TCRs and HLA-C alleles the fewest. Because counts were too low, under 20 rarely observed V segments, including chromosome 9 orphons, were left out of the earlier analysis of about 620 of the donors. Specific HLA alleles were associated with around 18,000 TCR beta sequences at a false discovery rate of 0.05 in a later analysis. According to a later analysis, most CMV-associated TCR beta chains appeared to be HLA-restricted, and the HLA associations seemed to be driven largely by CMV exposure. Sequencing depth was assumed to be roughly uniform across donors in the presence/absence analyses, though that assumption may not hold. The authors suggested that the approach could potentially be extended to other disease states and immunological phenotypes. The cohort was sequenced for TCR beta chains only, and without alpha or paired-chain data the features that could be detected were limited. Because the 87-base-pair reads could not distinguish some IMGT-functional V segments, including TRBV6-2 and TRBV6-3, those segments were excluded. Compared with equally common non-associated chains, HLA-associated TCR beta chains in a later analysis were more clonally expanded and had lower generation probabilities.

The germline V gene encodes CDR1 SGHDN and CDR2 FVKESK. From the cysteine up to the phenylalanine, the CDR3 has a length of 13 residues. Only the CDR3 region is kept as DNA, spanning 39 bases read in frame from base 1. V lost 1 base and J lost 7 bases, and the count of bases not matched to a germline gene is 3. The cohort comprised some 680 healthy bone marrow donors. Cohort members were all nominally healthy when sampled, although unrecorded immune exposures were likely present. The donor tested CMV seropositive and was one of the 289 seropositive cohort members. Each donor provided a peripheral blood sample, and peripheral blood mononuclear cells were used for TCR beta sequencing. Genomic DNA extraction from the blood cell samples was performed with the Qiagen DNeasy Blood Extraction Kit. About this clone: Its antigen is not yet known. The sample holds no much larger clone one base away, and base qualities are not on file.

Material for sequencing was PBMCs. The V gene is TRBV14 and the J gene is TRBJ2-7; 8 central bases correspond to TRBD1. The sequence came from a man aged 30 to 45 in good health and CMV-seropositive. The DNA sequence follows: TGTGCCAGCAGCCAAGCCCAGGGGGCAGAGCAGTACTTC. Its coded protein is CASSQAQGAEQYF.